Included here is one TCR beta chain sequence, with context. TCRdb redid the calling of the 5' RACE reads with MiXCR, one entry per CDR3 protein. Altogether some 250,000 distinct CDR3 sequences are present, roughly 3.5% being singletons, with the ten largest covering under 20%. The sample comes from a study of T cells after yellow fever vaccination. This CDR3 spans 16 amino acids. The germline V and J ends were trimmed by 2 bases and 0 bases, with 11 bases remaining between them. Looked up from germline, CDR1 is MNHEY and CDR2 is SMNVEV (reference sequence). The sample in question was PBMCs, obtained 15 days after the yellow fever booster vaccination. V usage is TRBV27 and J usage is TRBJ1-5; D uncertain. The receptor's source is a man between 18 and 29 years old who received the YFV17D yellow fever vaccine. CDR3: CASSLGPFLSNQPQHF. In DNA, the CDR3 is TGTGCCAGCAGTTTAGGGCCATTCCTTAGCAATCAGCCCCAGCATTTT.